The clone carrying this T cell receptor beta chain was detected only a few times. The antigen remains undetermined. PCR used 60 Vbeta primers and 13 Jbeta primers. Assay: immunoSEQ multiplex PCR; the TCRdb copy retains only in-frame clones and omits some. Seen here are fewer than 110,000 clones, 81% observed once, and the top ten hold around 2.3%. The data originate from a study of cytomegalovirus exposure and HLA in healthy donors. Whole-study results and caveats: According to an earlier analysis, most TCR beta V segments yielded productive rearrangements about 87% or about 30% of the time. The study carried out a later analysis of TCR beta sequences. It associated some 17,000 of them with specific HLA alleles at a false discovery rate of 0.05. Serostatus for CMV was the only available immune exposure information.

The sequence was obtained from a man younger than 45 in good health and CMV-seronegative. Specimen: PBMCs.

The CDR3 DNA is TGCGCCAGCAGTGTTAGGACAGGGGGTACTGAAGCTTTCTTT. Translated: CASSVRTGGTEAFF. The V call is TRBV10-1, the J call TRBJ1-1; 10 bases are shared with TRBD1. CDR1 is WNHNN and CDR2 is SYGVQD in the germline V gene (reference sequence). The ends lost 4 bases at V and 5 bases at J; junction bases unmatched: 4. The CDR3 has 14 amino acids.